This T cell receptor beta chain was sequenced in a study of T cells in Graves' hyperthyroidism and ophthalmopathy. This clonotype occurred a few times. Amplification of TCR beta CDR3 regions was performed using RNA transcripts as template. TCR CDR3 regions were first amplified by RT-PCR with HTBI primers. TCRdb independently ran MiXCR on the multiplex PCR reads; one entry per CDR3 protein. The sample includes around 690,000 distinct CDR3 sequences, about a fifth of them seen just once. The V segment lost 4 bases and the J segment 7 bases; nucleotides outside the gene matches: 13. This CDR3 spans 16 amino acids. Per germline, CDR1 MDHEN and CDR2 SYDVKM.

This TCR was sampled from a man aged 25 to 45 with Graves' ophthalmopathy. V usage is TRBV28 and J usage is TRBJ2-7, with 10 bases fitting TRBD2. The sample consisted of blood. The CDR3 is CASSSLPTSGTLEQYF. CDR3 nucleotides: TGTGCCAGCAGTTCCCTCCCCACTAGCGGGACCTTGGAGCAGTACTTC. Variable domain in full (rest from reference TRBV28 and TRBJ2-7): DVKVTQSSRYLVKRTGEKVFLECVQDMDHENMFWYRQDPGLGLRLIYFSYDVKMKEKGDIPEGYSVSREKKERFSLILESASTNQTSMYLCASSSLPTSGTLEQYFGPGTRLTVT.